These T cell receptor beta chains were read from a single sample in a study of CD8+ T cells in alopecia areata. Method: immunoSEQ multiplex PCR; TCRdb's copy keeps in-frame clones and lacks some. The data hold 150,000 to 200,000 clones, with about three fifths observed a single time. Sequenced material: CD4+ T cells sorted from blood, taken at week 24, from a patient treated with tofacitinib. These receptors came from a human donor with alopecia areata. CDR3s include the opening cysteine and the closing phenylalanine or tryptophan. Fields, in order: J gene, V gene, clone size, D gene, CDR3 DNA, CDR3 protein. A D gene is named only where the DNA matches it firmly. Rows may omit the clone size; those that give it use once, few, many or a size class.

TRBJ1-5 TRBV19 - - TGTGCCAGTAGTATAGCTCCACAGGGTCCCACGAGCAATCAGCCCCAGCATTTT CASSIAPQGPTSNQPQHF
TRBJ2-3 TRBV4-3 once TRBD1 TGCGCCAGCAGCCAAGATGGACAGGGGATAGGAGATACGCAGTATTTT CASSQDGQGIGDTQYF
TRBJ2-4 TRBV10-2 few - TGCGCCAGCAGTGGGCCCCCAGAGGGAAACATTCAGTACTTC CASSGPPEGNIQYF
TRBJ2-7 TRBV30 - TRBD1 TGTGCCTGGAGTGACAGGGGTTACGAGCAGTACTTC CAWSDRGYEQYF
TRBJ2-3 TRBV2 - - TGTGCCAGCAGTGCCAGCCCTCGGAGCACAGATACGCAGTATTTT CASSASPRSTDTQYF
TRBJ1-5 TRBV7-2 - - TGTGCCAGCAGCGCCAATGGGAATCAGCCCCAGCATTTT CASSANGNQPQHF
TRBJ2-7 TRBV7-6 - - TGTGCCAGCAGCTCCGGGGGCCCTATGGGGGAGCAGTACTTC CASSSGGPMGEQYF
TRBJ2-1 TRBV29-1 - TRBD1 TGCAGCGTGAGGGACCGGGACAGTCAATACAATGAGCAGTTCTTC CSVRDRDSQYNEQFF
TRBJ1-1 TRBV6-4 - - TGTGCCAGCAGCCTCAGGGAGAACACTGAAGCTTTCTTT CASSLRENTEAFF
TRBJ2-7 TRBV27 - - TGTGCCAGCAGTTTATTAGCACGGTTTTCAGGACTCGACGAGCAGTACTTC CASSLLARFSGLDEQYF
TRBJ2-3 TRBV5-1 few TRBD2 TGCGCCAGCAGCTTAAGGGGACTAGCTACCGATACGCAGTATTTT CASSLRGLATDTQYF
TRBJ1-5 TRBV6-5 - - TGTGCCAGCAGTGACAGCGCAGTTCAGCCCCAGCATTTT CASSDSAVQPQHF
TRBJ1-1 TRBV29-1 - - TGCAGCGTTGAAGTAAACAGGGAAAAAAGAGCTTTCTTT CSVEVNREKRAFF
TRBJ2-5 TRBV2 - TRBD2 TGTGCCAAGACTAGCGGGGAAGAGACCCAGTACTTC CAKTSGEETQYF
TRBJ1-4 TRBV2 - - TGTGCCAGCAGTGTAGAACTCGGGGAAAAACTGTTTTTT CASSVELGEKLFF
TRBJ2-3 TRBV29-1 - TRBD2 TGCAGCGTTGAGTCTAGCGGGGGGGCCGTTTATGGAGATACGCAGTATTTT CSVESSGGAVYGDTQYF
TRBJ2-7 TRBV27 once - TGTGCCAGCAGTACATCCCTTCCGGGCCCCGGCGAGCAGTACTTC CASSTSLPGPGEQYF
TRBJ1-1 TRBV29-1 - - TGCAGCGTTGGTGAGGGGAGGGACACTGAAGCTTTCTTT CSVGEGRDTEAFF
TRBJ1-4 TRBV5-1 - - TGCGCCAGCAGCTTGGGAACAACTAATGAAAAACTGTTTTTT CASSLGTTNEKLFF
TRBJ1-6 TRBV2 - TRBD1 TGTGCCAGCAGTGGGGACAGGGGAGGGTCACCCCTCCACTTT CASSGDRGGSPLHF
TRBJ1-6 TRBV7-2 few - TGTGCCAGCAGCCCACCGGCCCCGAATTCACCCCTCCACTTT CASSPPAPNSPLHF
TRBJ1-2 TRBV29-1 - TRBD1 TGCAGCGTTGAGAGGGGGCTGTCTTACGGCTACACCTTC CSVERGLSYGYTF
TRBJ1-2 TRBV30 - - TGTGCCTGGACCGTTAAGGCGAACTATGGCTACACCTTC CAWTVKANYGYTF
TRBJ2-5 TRBV2 - - TGTGCCAGCACCGGACTCCGGGTGGAGACCCAGTACTTC CASTGLRVETQYF
TRBJ2-7 TRBV28 - - TGTGCCAGCAGTTTAGGAACGCCGACCTACGAGCAGTACTTC CASSLGTPTYEQYF
TRBJ2-7 TRBV2 - TRBD1 TGTGCCAGCAGTGCGGGACAGGGGTCCTACGAGCAGTACTTC CASSAGQGSYEQYF
TRBJ2-7 TRBV2 - - TGTGCCAGCAGTGACCAGGGCCGACCCTACGAGCAGTACTTC CASSDQGRPYEQYF
TRBJ1-1 TRBV30 - TRBD1 TGTGCCTGGAGCGGACAGGGGAGAACTGAAGCTTTCTTT CAWSGQGRTEAFF
TRBJ1-1 TRBV10-2 - TRBD1 TGCGCCAGCAGAGGACAGGGGGCCACTGAAGCTTTCTTT CASRGQGATEAFF
TRBJ2-2 TRBV9 few - TGTGCCAGCAGCGTAGTCATCACCGGGGAGCTGTTTTTT CASSVVITGELFF
TRBJ1-2 TRBV10-3 - - TGTGCCATCAGGACAGAAAACTATGGCTACACCTTC CAIRTENYGYTF
TRBJ2-6 TRBV7-2 few - TGTGCCAGCAGCTCCAGGGGCACGGGCGTAACACCTGGGGCCAACGTCCTGACTTTC CASSSRGTGVTPGANVLTF
TRBJ1-2 TRBV10-2 - - TGCGCCAGCAGTGACGGAGGTGGCTACACCTTC CASSDGGGYTF
TRBJ2-3 TRBV4-1 few - TGCGCCAGCAGCCAAGGTGAGGTGGATGTCGGTACGCAGTATTTT CASSQGEVDVGTQYF
TRBJ2-7 TRBV11-2 - - TGTGCCAGCAGCTTAGGGAGGCTTTACGAGCAGTACTTC CASSLGRLYEQYF
TRBJ1-2 TRBV14 few - TGTGCCAGCAGCCAATCGCACTCCCTGGACTTC CASSQSHSLDF
TRBJ2-7 TRBV4-3 few TRBD1 TGCGCCAGCAGCCTGGACAGGGGTGGCGAGCAGTACTTC CASSLDRGGEQYF
TRBJ1-5 TRBV6-6 - - TGTGCCAGCAGTTACGGCGGAATCAATCAGCCCCAGCATTTT CASSYGGINQPQHF
TRBJ2-5 TRBV5-1 few - TGCGCCAGCAGCGAAGGAGGGAGGGAGACCCAGTACTTC CASSEGGRETQYF
TRBJ2-1 TRBV29-1 - - TGCAGCGTTGAAAGGAGTTCCGGGTACGGCAATGAGCAGTTCTTC CSVERSSGYGNEQFF